This TCR beta chain was profiled in a study of cytomegalovirus exposure and HLA in healthy donors. The PCR contained 60 Vbeta and 13 Jbeta primers. Some clones are missing from TCRdb's copy, which holds only in-frame ones; the method was immunoSEQ multiplex PCR. The sample includes more than 150,000 clones, over 75% of them seen just once. The study, taken as a whole, reports: A missense DCLRE1C variant was associated with V- and J-gene trimming of TCR beta chains in a later analysis, and an independent cohort replicated the association. Judged likely to be a sequencing artifact was a cluster of highly shared sequence variants. Earlier analysis looked at TCR beta V segments, and most were productive about 90% or about 30% of the time. Sequencing depth across donors, presence/absence analyses assumed, was roughly uniform.

CDR3 length: 16 residues. V lost 6 bases and J lost 0, with 12 bases in between. Germline assignment: CDR1 SNHLY and CDR2 FYNNEI. A remark on this clone: Antigen specificity is unknown.

Sequenced: PBMCs. The receptor comes from a woman aged 25 to 39 in good health and CMV-seronegative. The rearrangement joins TRBV2 to TRBJ1-6; D gene unclear. The CDR3 DNA is TGTGCCAGCAGCCCTTCGGGGAACTCCTATAATTCACCCCTCCACTTT. Protein: CASSPSGNSYNSPLHF.